These T cell receptor beta chains were read from a single sample in a study of cytomegalovirus exposure and HLA in healthy donors. Data came from immunoSEQ multiplex PCR; TCRdb stores just in-frame clones and leaves some out. The table includes 110,000 to 150,000 clones, 76% detected once. Sequencing was performed on PBMCs. Receptors were obtained from a woman aged 40 to 50 in good health and CMV-seronegative. Each CDR3 is given with its conserved first and last residue. D genes are given only for firm matches. Where a row states a size, it is once, few, many or the class of an expanded clone; other rows omit it.

>once|TRBV6-6|TRBD1|TRBJ1-1|13
TGTGCCAGCAGATCACAGGGGGACACTGAAGCTTTCTTT
CASRSQGDTEAFF
>.|TRBV19|TRBD1|TRBJ1-1|15
TGTGCCAGTAGTATTCCGGGACAGGGGGCCGGTGAAGCTTTCTTT
CASSIPGQGAGEAFF
>few|TRBV19|TRBD1|TRBJ1-2|14
TGTGCCAGCGAAAAGACAGGGGGTTTGTATGGCTACACCTTC
CASEKTGGLYGYTF
>few|TRBV19|.|TRBJ1-3|16
TGTGCCAGTCACCCAGCGGGGTCGAGCTCTGGAAACACCATATATTTT
CASHPAGSSSGNTIYF
>.|TRBV5-1|TRBD1|TRBJ2-7|17
TGCGCCAGCACTCCGACAGGGAGCCCCTGGGGCTCCTACGAGCAGTACTTC
CASTPTGSPWGSYEQYF
>once|TRBV9|.|TRBJ2-5|14
TGTGCCAGCAGCGTAAGCGGAGTCCAAGAGACCCAGTACTTC
CASSVSGVQETQYF
>.|TRBV5-6|.|TRBJ2-1|15
TGTGCCAGCAGCTTGGCCGGCAGCCCTAGGAATGAGCAGTTCTTC
CASSLAGSPRNEQFF
>.|TRBV6-5|.|TRBJ1-6|14
TGTGCCAGCAGTTGGAGACAGGAATGGACACCCCTCCACTTT
CASSWRQEWTPLHF
>once|TRBV28|TRBD1|TRBJ1-2|14
TGTGCCAGCAGTTACAGGGGGCGTTACTATGGCTACACCTTC
CASSYRGRYYGYTF
>.|TRBV27|TRBD1|TRBJ1-2|13
TGTGCCAGCAGTTTGCGCAGGGGGCATGGCTACACCTTC
CASSLRRGHGYTF
>once|TRBV6-5|.|TRBJ1-4|16
TGTGCCAGCAGTTACTCGGGGCAGATAACTAATGAAAAACTGTTTTTT
CASSYSGQITNEKLFF
>.|TRBV4-2|TRBD2|TRBJ2-5|16
TGTGCCAGCAGCCAGACTAGCGGGGGGGCACAAGAGACCCAGTACTTC
CASSQTSGGAQETQYF
>few|TRBV5-6|TRBD1|TRBJ1-1|14
TGTGCCAGCAGACCTCGGACAGGGGGGGTTGAAGCTTTCTTT
CASRPRTGGVEAFF
>.|TRBV11-3|.|TRBJ2-7|14
TGTGCCAGCAGCTTAAGTTACAGCTCCTACGAGCAGTACTTC
CASSLSYSSYEQYF
>.|TRBV6-5|.|TRBJ1-1|15
TGTGCCAGCAGTACCGGGAGGCAGGGTAGCACTGAAGCTTTCTTT
CASSTGRQGSTEAFF
>.|TRBV15|.|TRBJ1-2|14
TGTGCCACCAGCAGAGGTACGACGGCGGATCTTTCTGGCTTC
CATSRGTTADLSGF
>.|TRBV19|.|TRBJ2-7|13
TGTGCCAGTAGTAACAGGGACGGGATCGAGCAGTACTTC
CASSNRDGIEQYF
>.|TRBV5-4|.|TRBJ1-1|15
TGTGCCAGCAGCTTGGGCCACAGGGTCAACACTGAAGCTTTCTTT
CASSLGHRVNTEAFF
>.|TRBV28|TRBD1|TRBJ1-2|13
TGTGCCAGCAGCTCGGACAGGGCGAATGGCTACACCTTC
CASSSDRANGYTF
>.|TRBV11-3|.|TRBJ2-3|16
TGTGCCAGCAGCTTAGATGGGGGCCGAAAGGGGGATACGCAGTATTTT
CASSLDGGRKGDTQYF
>.|TRBV6-5|TRBD1|TRBJ1-2|15
TGTGCCAGCAGCCTCCTCTCGACAGGGAACTATGGCTACACCTTC
CASSLLSTGNYGYTF
>.|TRBV7-2|.|TRBJ1-1|18
TGTGCCAGCAGCTTCCCGCGAGGGGGTGTGCGGATGAACACTGAAGCTTTCTTT
CASSFPRGGVRMNTEAFF
>few|TRBV30|.|TRBJ1-1|11
TGTGCCTGGAGTCAAGGGGTCGAAGCTTTCTTT
CAWSQGVEAFF
>.|TRBV19|.|TRBJ1-5|14
TGTGCCAGTAGGAGGACAACAAGCAATCAGCCCCAGCATTTT
CASRRTTSNQPQHF
>.|TRBV7-9|TRBD1|TRBJ2-3|15
TGTGCCAGCAGCTTAGGAACAGGGGCAGGAGATACGCAGTATTTT
CASSLGTGAGDTQYF
>few|TRBV9|.|TRBJ1-1|14
TGTGCCAGCAGCGAAAATCAGGGGAACACTGAAGCTTTCTTT
CASSENQGNTEAFF
>.|TRBV5-6|.|TRBJ1-4|15
TGTGCCAGCAGCTTGTCGGGGAGGGCTCGGGAAAAACTGTTTTTT
CASSLSGRAREKLFF
>.|TRBV7-9|TRBD2|TRBJ2-1|12
TGTGCCAGTCGGACTAGCGGGGGGGCCCTAATCTTC
CASRTSGGALIF
>.|TRBV5-8|TRBD1|TRBJ2-1|17
TGTGCCAGCAGCCCCTACCTCCAGACAGGGGGCTACAATGAGCAGTTCTTC
CASSPYLQTGGYNEQFF
>few|TRBV19|.|TRBJ2-7|15
TGTGCCAGTAGTATTTCGACAGGATTAGGCTACGAGCAGTACTTC
CASSISTGLGYEQYF
>few|TRBV19|TRBD1|TRBJ1-1|14
TGTGCCAGTAGTCACCTAACAGGGGGCACTGAAGCTTTCTTT
CASSHLTGGTEAFF
>few|TRBV5-1|.|TRBJ1-1|12
TGCGCCAGCAAGGAGCCGAACACTGAAGCTTTCTTT
CASKEPNTEAFF
>.|TRBV7-2|TRBD2|TRBJ2-5|16
TGTGCCAGCAGCTTAGACTTAGCGGGCGCCGGTCTAGCCCAGTACTTC
CASSLDLAGAGLAQYF
>.|TRBV7-9|.|TRBJ2-5|12
TGTGCCAGCAGGTGGACAACAGAGACCCAGTACTTC
CASRWTTETQYF
>.|TRBV6-5|.|TRBJ1-2|13
TGTGCCAGCAGTTACGGGGGGATGAACGGCTACACCTTC
CASSYGGMNGYTF
>.|TRBV10-3|TRBD1|TRBJ2-3|12
TGTGCCATCCAGGGGGCCGGAGATACGCAGTATTTT
CAIQGAGDTQYF
>.|TRBV7-9|TRBD1|TRBJ1-1|14
TGTTCCAGCAGCTGGACAGGGGGCAGTACTGAAGCTTTCTTT
CSSSWTGGSTEAFF
>.|TRBV7-9|TRBD1|TRBJ1-1|15
TGTTCCAGCAGCTTAGGGTCTCGGGACAGAGGTGAAGCTTTCTTT
CSSSLGSRDRGEAFF
>.|TRBV7-9|TRBD2|TRBJ2-1|14
TGTGCCAGCAACCTAGCGGGAGCCTACAATGAGCAGTTCTTC
CASNLAGAYNEQFF
>.|TRBV28|.|TRBJ2-7|14
TGTGCCAGCAGTTACCCTCGGGACAACTACGAGCAGTACTTC
CASSYPRDNYEQYF
>.|TRBV28|TRBD2|TRBJ2-5|17
TGTGCCAGCAGTTTACCCGGACTAGCGACCCACCAAGAGACCCAGTACTTC
CASSLPGLATHQETQYF
>.|TRBV10-3|TRBD1|TRBJ1-2|16
TGTGCCATCAGTGATAATCATATAGCAGGGGGAGATGGCTACACCTTC
CAISDNHIAGGDGYTF
>few|TRBV11-3|TRBD1|TRBJ2-2|14
TGTGCCAGCAGATCGGGACAGTCTACCGGGGAGCTGTTTTTT
CASRSGQSTGELFF
>.|TRBV27|.|TRBJ1-1|16
TGTGCCAGCAGTTTAGGCCGGACAGTCGTGAACACTGAAGCTTTCTTT
CASSLGRTVVNTEAFF
>few|TRBV29-1|.|TRBJ2-4|15
TGCAGCGTTGCCAAACACGACGGAGGTGGTAACATTCAGTACTTC
CSVAKHDGGGNIQYF
>few|TRBV6-6|TRBD1|TRBJ2-3|16
TGTGCCAGCAGGTCCGGTCTTGGACAGGGACCAGATACGCAGTATTTT
CASRSGLGQGPDTQYF
>few|TRBV30|.|TRBJ1-5|13
TGTGCCTGGAGTGCCCGGGACAATCAGCCCCAGCATTTT
CAWSARDNQPQHF
>.|TRBV7-9|TRBD2|TRBJ2-1|15
TGTGCCAGCAGCTCCCGACTAGCGGGGCGGCCGGAGCAGTTCTTC
CASSSRLAGRPEQFF
>.|TRBV9|TRBD1|TRBJ1-3|16
TGTGCCAGCAGCGTAGAAACAGGGGGTTGGGGAAACACCATATATTTT
CASSVETGGWGNTIYF
>.|TRBV7-9|TRBD1|TRBJ1-1|16
TGTGCCAGCAGCTTAGGGTACAGGGGTTCGAACACTGAAGCTTTCTTT
CASSLGYRGSNTEAFF
>.|TRBV18|.|TRBJ1-1|15
TGTGCCAGCTCACCATATGACCAGGACTACACTGAAGCTTTCTTT
CASSPYDQDYTEAFF
>once|TRBV25-1|.|TRBJ2-3|16
TGTGCCAGCAGCTCCATTGGGCCATTGAGCACAGATACGCAGTATTTT
CASSSIGPLSTDTQYF
>once|TRBV6-1|TRBD1|TRBJ2-7|14
TGTGCCAGCACCAGGGACAGGGGAACCTACGAGCAGTACTTC
CASTRDRGTYEQYF
>.|TRBV27|TRBD2|TRBJ2-2|17
TGTGCCAGCAGTTTACCCGGACTAGCGGGAGCCACCGGGGAGCTGTTTTTT
CASSLPGLAGATGELFF
>.|TRBV30|TRBD1|TRBJ1-2|13
TGTGCCTGGAGTGGACAGGGATTCTATGGCTACACCTTC
CAWSGQGFYGYTF
>.|TRBV5-4|TRBD2|TRBJ2-5|14
TGTGCCAGCAGCTTGGGGACTAGGGAAGAGACCCAGTACTTC
CASSLGTREETQYF
>.|TRBV19|TRBD1|TRBJ1-2|13
TGTGCCACCAGAGGACAGGGTGGCCATGGCTACACCTTC
CATRGQGGHGYTF